These 30 T cell receptor beta chains were all obtained from the same sample, sequenced in a study of neurological immune-mediated disorders. TCRdb re-derived calls from the 5' RACE reads in MiXCR, one entry per CDR3 protein. The sample lists roughly 65,000 distinct CDR3 sequences, approximately 5.3% occurring once. What was sequenced was PBMCs. All receptors derive from a human donor with multiple sclerosis. The donor label of this sample is uncertain.

This clonotype was observed many times. The chain employs TRBV20-1 and TRBJ2-3; either TRBD1 or TRBD2 may fit D (6 bases each). Germline CDR1 is DFQATT and CDR2 is SNEGSKA (reference sequence). Between the trimmed V and J ends, which lost 0 bases and 2 bases, there was a span of 18 bases. The CDR3 has 17 amino acids. CDR3 nucleotide sequence: TGCAGTGCTAGAGATAGTGGAAACGGGGGACACACAGATACGCAGTATTTT. Translation: CSARDSGNGGHTDTQYF.

Many counts were recorded for this clonotype. V is TRBV20-1 and J is TRBJ2-1; 11 bases are a match to TRBD2. Germline V gene sequence: CDR1 DFQATT, CDR2 SNEGSKA (reference sequence). The ends lost 5 bases at V and 10 bases at J; junction bases unmatched: 7. This CDR3 has 13 amino acids. CDR3 sequence reads: CSAVAGGPREQFF. The CDR3 DNA reads TGCAGTGCTGTAGCGGGGGGGCCGAGGGAGCAGTTCTTC.

This clonotype showed up many times. This sequence joins TRBV5-1 and TRBJ1-3; D might be TRBD1 (5 bases). The CDR3 has 14 residues. Trimming left V 1 base short and J 7 bases short, with 12 bases between. Per the germline V gene, CDR1 is SGHRS and CDR2 is YFSETQ. CDR3 amino acids: CASSLFGAKNTIYF. CDR3 DNA sequence: TGCGCCAGCAGCTTGTTTGGGGCGAAGAACACCATATATTTT.

Ten or more counts support this clonotype. The gene calls are TRBV5-5 and TRBJ2-4, with D unresolved. The CDR3 contains 14 residues. V was shortened by 7 bases and J by 9 bases, with 20 bases between the two germline ends. Germline V gene sequence: CDR1 SGHKS, CDR2 YYEKEE (reference sequence). In DNA form, the CDR3 reads TGTGCCAGCTGCCAGTTAGGAAGCTTGGGCATTCAGTACTTC. Translated, it gives CASCQLGSLGIQYF.

This clonotype was seen many times. The rearrangement uses TRBV7-2 and TRBJ1-2; no reliable D call. This CDR3 spans 13 amino acids. CDR1 and CDR2 (germline): SGHTA, FQGNSA. The germline V and J ends were trimmed by 3 bases and 1 base, with 6 bases remaining between them. The CDR3 DNA follows: TGTGCCAGCAGCTTTTATCATAACTATGGCTACACCTTC. Amino acids: CASSFYHNYGYTF.

This clonotype was counted ten times or more. The CDR3 bases are TGCAGTGCTTTGGAGGGGGCTGAGAAGAATGAGCAGTTCTTC. Its protein product is CSALEGAEKNEQFF. The V call is TRBV20-1, the J call TRBJ2-1; D possibly corresponds to TRBD1 (7 bases). In germline, CDR1 is DFQATT, CDR2 SNEGSKA (reference sequence). Between the trimmed V and J ends, which lost 5 bases and 7 bases, there was a span of 18 bases. The CDR3 runs 14 residues.

This clonotype was seen ten or more times. The chain is built from TRBV3-1 and TRBJ1-3; D not resolved. Trimming removed 0 bases from V and 3 bases from J, with 15 bases in between. Germline V gene sequence: CDR1 LGHDT, CDR2 YNNKEL (reference sequence). CDR3 length: 17 residues. The CDR3 loop is CASSQDWEQSNGNTIYF. CDR3 nucleotides: TGTGCCAGCAGCCAAGATTGGGAACAGTCAAATGGAAACACCATATATTTT.

This clonotype is medium-sized. The V call is TRBV3-1, the J call TRBJ1-5, with D uncertain. The germline gives CDR1 LGHDT, CDR2 YNNKEL (reference sequence). Trimming left V 1 base short and J 1 base short, with 11 bases between. The CDR3 has 16 amino acids. The CDR3 bases are TGTGCCAGCAGCCAAGGTCTTCTTCAGAGCAATCAGCCCCAGCATTTT. This gives the protein CASSQGLLQSNQPQHF.

This clonotype was counted at least ten times. V is TRBV27 and J is TRBJ2-3; 8 nucleotides align to TRBD2. Germline V lookup: CDR1 MNHEY, CDR2 SMNVEV (reference sequence). The CDR3 contains 14 residues. The ends lost 11 bases at V and 3 bases at J; junction bases unmatched: 10. CDR3 nucleotide sequence: TGTGCCTCCCGCACGGGGGGGCCGACAGATACGCAGTATTTT. Translated: CASRTGGPTDTQYF.

This clonotype was recorded a few times. One end of the junction does not line up with germline, which may come from a read error. V usage is TRBV5-1 and J usage is TRBJ2-1; D is ambiguous. CDR1 is SGHRS and CDR2 is YFSETQ in the germline V gene. The CDR3 totals 13 residues. The DNA of the CDR3 is TGCGCCAGCAGCTTGGGGTTTAGTCGTGAGGAGTTCTTC. Translating it yields CASSLGFSREEFF.

In this sample, this clonotype turned up many times. This sequence joins TRBV7-9 and TRBJ1-1; D remains ambiguous. CDR3 length: 13 residues. The germline V gene encodes CDR1 SEHNR and CDR2 FQNEAQ (reference sequence). Trimming took 5 bases from V and 4 from J, leaving 11 bases between them. The CDR3 spells CASSELGSTEAFF. In DNA, the CDR3 is TGTGCCAGCAGCGAGCTGGGTAGCACTGAAGCTTTCTTT. Full variable domain (remainder filled in from reference TRBV7-9 and TRBJ1-1): DTGVSQNPRHKITKRGQNVTFRCDPISEHNRLYWYRQTLGQGPEFLTYFQNEAQLEKSRLLSDRFSAERPKGSFSTLEIQRTEQGDSAMYLCASSELGSTEAFFGQGTRLTVV.

This clonotype was picked up many times. The chain is built from TRBV7-9 and TRBJ2-1; D gene unclear. This CDR3 is 14 amino acids long. Trimming took off 3 bases at V and 1 base at J, with 7 bases between the two ends. Germline V gives CDR1 SEHNR, CDR2 FQNEAQ (reference sequence). CDR3 sequence: CASSFVRSYNEQFF. CDR3 nucleotide sequence: TGTGCCAGCAGCTTTGTAAGGTCCTACAATGAGCAGTTCTTC.

This clonotype was observed at least ten times. This rearrangement joins TRBV5-1 to TRBJ2-5; 9 bases match TRBD2. V lost 1 base to trimming and J lost 1 base; unmatched junction nucleotides: 8. The CDR3 is 17 residues long. Germline lookup yields CDR1 SGHRS and CDR2 YFSETQ. The CDR3, as DNA: TGCGCCAGCAGCTTGCAAATTAGCGGGGGACCCCAAGAGACCCAGTACTTC. Protein product: CASSLQISGGPQETQYF.

The table lists this clonotype with many counts. The genes are TRBV5-1 and TRBJ2-2; D gene uncertain. CDR3 length: 14 amino acids. V shed 6 bases and J shed 4 bases, with 13 bases lying between them. Germline-derived CDR1 and CDR2 are SGHRS and YFSETQ. The CDR3 spells CASNPLGSTGELFF. In nucleotides, the CDR3 is TGCGCCAGCAACCCCCTAGGAAGCACCGGGGAGCTGTTTTTT.

This clonotype was seen at least ten times. This chain uses TRBV7-2 with TRBJ1-1; D is uncertain. Between the trimmed V and J ends, which lost 1 base and 5 bases, there was a span of 8 bases. From germline, CDR1 is SGHTA and CDR2 FQGNSA. The CDR3 spans 13 residues. CDR3 region: CASSLDGKTEAFF. In DNA, the CDR3 is TGTGCCAGCAGCTTAGATGGGAAAACTGAAGCTTTCTTT.

J is TRBJ2-5 and V is TRBV9; weak D call: TRBD1 (6 bases). Germline lookup yields CDR1 SGDLS and CDR2 YYNGEE. The ends were cut back, 9 bases at V and 2 bases at J, with 14 bases in the middle. The CDR3 has 13 residues. Written as DNA, the CDR3 is TGTGCCAACAGATCGGACAGACAAGAGACCCAGTACTTC. Translated: CANRSDRQETQYF.

This clonotype was observed at least ten times. V gene TRBV20-1 combines with J gene TRBJ1-6; D is uncertain. Looked up from germline, CDR1 is DFQATT and CDR2 is SNEGSKA (reference sequence). The CDR3 spans 12 residues. This CDR3 is CSAQLSNSPLHF. DNA of the CDR3: TGCAGCGCCCAATTATCTAATTCACCCCTCCACTTT.

Ten or more counts support this clonotype. CDR3 amino acids: CASSLEFFGSCGYTF. CDR3 in DNA: TGCGCCAGCAGCTTGGAGTTCTTCGGAAGTTGTGGCTACACCTTC. The chain combines TRBV5-1 with TRBJ1-2; D call uncertain. The CDR3 is 15 residues long. V was pared by 0 bases and J by 7 bases, with 16 bases between. CDR1 and CDR2 from the germline V gene are SGHRS and YFSETQ.

The table lists this clonotype with many counts. The chain has TRBV5-1 and TRBJ1-1, with D perhaps TRBD1 (5 bases). The CDR3 runs 13 residues. V was pared by 5 bases and J by 0 bases, with 8 bases between. Germline lookup yields CDR1 SGHRS and CDR2 YFSETQ. CDR3 in DNA: TGCGCCAGCAGATGGGACCTGAACACTGAAGCTTTCTTT. Its translation: CASRWDLNTEAFF.

There are many counts of this clonotype. The rearrangement uses TRBV5-6 and TRBJ2-1, with unresolved D. The CDR3 runs 13 residues. Germline CDR1 reads SGHDT; CDR2 reads YYEEEE. V gave up 0 bases and J gave up 3 bases, with 4 bases separating them. In DNA form, the CDR3 reads TGTGCCAGCAGCTTGGGCCTCTACAATGAGCAGTTCTTC. Amino acid sequence: CASSLGLYNEQFF.

This clonotype was counted many times. The chain combines TRBV6-6 with TRBJ1-1, with D unclear. The germline V gene encodes CDR1 MNHNY and CDR2 SVGAGI (reference sequence). V lost 0 bases and J lost 1, with 21 bases in between. CDR3 length: 19 residues. CDR3 sequence: CASSYSVGFRSLKNTEAFF. The CDR3 nucleotides are TGTGCCAGCAGTTACTCGGTAGGGTTCAGATCCCTCAAGAACACTGAAGCTTTCTTT.

This clonotype was counted ten times or more. The genes are TRBV5-1 and TRBJ2-1, with TRBD2 identical over 8 bases. CDR1 SGHRS and CDR2 YFSETQ come from the germline V gene. V trimming: 6 bases; J trimming: 1 base; junction bases outside the gene matches: 6. The CDR3 is 15 residues long. The chain's CDR3 is CASTGGGKSYNEQFF. Here the CDR3 DNA reads TGCGCCAGCACCGGCGGGGGGAAGTCCTACAATGAGCAGTTCTTC.

This clonotype was recorded many times. V usage is TRBV5-1 and J usage is TRBJ2-2; D uncertain. In germline, CDR1 is SGHRS, CDR2 YFSETQ. The CDR3 runs 13 residues. The V end was cut by 0 bases, the J end by 4 bases, with 4 bases between. CDR3 amino acids: CASSLDPTGELFF. CDR3 nucleotide sequence: TGCGCCAGCAGCTTGGACCCCACCGGGGAGCTGTTTTTT.

This clonotype was seen repeatedly, ten times or more. V and J are TRBV20-1 and TRBJ2-7; TRBD1 is a possible D gene (5 bases). Looked up from germline, CDR1 is DFQATT and CDR2 is SNEGSKA (reference sequence). This CDR3 is 12 amino acids long. Deletions cut 2 bases from V and 2 bases from J, with 7 bases between. The CDR3 region is CSARSGTYEQYF. The CDR3 DNA follows: TGCAGTGCTAGATCAGGGACCTACGAGCAGTACTTC.

This clonotype was counted ten times or more. The rearrangement uses TRBV29-1 and TRBJ2-1, with D perhaps matching TRBD2 (6 bases). The V end was cut by 3 bases, the J end by 9 bases, with 15 bases between. Germline CDR1 and CDR2: SQVTM and ANQGSEA. This CDR3 spans 13 amino acids. The CDR3 loop reads CSVDAGIIREQFF. CDR3 nucleotide sequence: TGCAGCGTTGACGCGGGAATCATCCGTGAGCAGTTCTTC.

Ten or more counts support this clonotype. The V call is TRBV6-5, the J call TRBJ1-5; D unresolved. Trimming cost V 0 bases and J 7 bases, with 7 bases left between them. The germline gives CDR1 MNHEY, CDR2 SVGAGI. This CDR3 contains 13 residues. The CDR3 sequence: CASSYSRVQPQHF. Written as DNA, the CDR3 is TGTGCCAGCAGTTACTCGCGGGTGCAGCCCCAGCATTTT.

This clonotype was seen more than once but under ten times. The V gene is TRBV6-1, the J gene TRBJ2-1, with 7 bases aligning to TRBD1. The CDR3 is 13 amino acids. CDR1 is MNHNS, CDR2 SASEGT, per germline. Trimming cost V 4 bases and J 8 bases; bases outside gene matches: 5. For the CDR3, the DNA is TGTGCCAGCAGTGTACGACAGGGCTATGAGCAGTTCTTC. It codes for CASSVRQGYEQFF.

This clonotype showed up many times. This chain joins TRBV15 and TRBJ1-1; D is unresolved. The V gene's germline CDR1 is LNHNV and CDR2 YYDKDF (reference sequence). The CDR3 extends over 15 amino acids. The germline V and J ends were trimmed by 0 bases and 1 base, with 9 bases remaining between them. CDR3 loop: CATSRDRVENTEAFF. CDR3 nucleotides: TGTGCCACCAGCAGAGATCGCGTGGAGAACACTGAAGCTTTCTTT.

This clonotype came up many times. V is TRBV5-1 and J is TRBJ2-1, with unresolved D. The CDR3 length is 13 residues. V dropped 0 bases and J dropped 11 bases, with 12 bases sitting between them. The germline V gene encodes CDR1 SGHRS and CDR2 YFSETQ. The CDR3 DNA reads as TGCGCCAGCAGCTTGGCCTTAGGGATTCAGCAGTTCTTC. It encodes CASSLALGIQQFF.

This chain links TRBV5-1 with TRBJ2-6; D gene unclear. The germline V and J ends were trimmed by 1 base and 0 bases, with 8 bases remaining between them. The CDR3 length is 16 residues. Germline loops: CDR1 SGHRS, CDR2 YFSETQ. The CDR3 coding sequence is TGCGCCAGCAGCTTGAGACCTGGCTCTGGGGCCAACGTCCTGACTTTC. It specifies CASSLRPGSGANVLTF.